This T cell receptor (beta chain) was retrieved from a study of cytomegalovirus exposure and HLA in healthy donors (dated 2017 in TCRdb). About the study as a whole: An earlier analysis of more than 550 of the donors reported about 280 Gb of sequence data and 95 million to 140 million unique TCR beta sequences obtained from approximately 180 million T cells. Of the 300 to 500 genotyped donors, 81% were placed in the genetic ancestry cluster associated with self-reported Caucasian donors. Donor age, sex, ethnicity and CMV serostatus were collected together with the repertoire data. Class I and class II HLA loci were covered by the typing at four-digit resolution. Every repertoire in the discovery cohort had been generated on one and the same sequencing platform. Besides the first cohort of roughly 640 subjects, a separate validation cohort made up of 120 or so different subjects was used. Several DR-DQ haplotypes were handled as single units for association and clustering because linkage in the cohort was strong. Among 398 genotyped donors of the cohort, an average of approximately 230,000 unique TCR beta nucleotide sequences were sequenced per donor, roughly a sixth of them non-productive. The later analysis used no new phenotypic data to find candidate immune exposures, relying instead on TCR beta sequences and their occurrence across donors. An earlier analysis of some 500 of the donors applied high-throughput TCR beta sequencing to assess whether each TCR beta V gene segment acted as functional or pseudogenic. The number of donors typed differed by locus, with 629-630 for A, B, C, DRB1 and DQB1, over 500 for DQA1, approximately 580 for DPA1, and about 450 for DPB1. The study combined high-throughput TCR immunosequencing, statistical association of individual TCRs with disease status, and machine learning to predict cytomegalovirus infection status. Using immunosequencing, the study profiled T cell repertoires from fewer than 850 subjects and related those repertoires to cytomegalovirus serostatus. The study aimed to test whether cataloging public T cell receptors could reveal signatures of past pathogen exposure. A later analysis re-examined previously published TCR beta repertoires from just over 650 donors and added high-resolution HLA genotyping to investigate patterns of TCR occurrence. A later genetic analysis took genome-wide SNP genotypes for 398 of the 666 donors and used that subset as a discovery cohort. Roughly 300 gigabases of sequencing data and some 85 million unique TCR sequences were included in an early release covering around 650 HLA-typed donors.

With regard to this clone: Its specific antigen is unknown. No base-level quality is on record; no much larger clone is a single base apart.

Study-level results and caveats: According to a later genetic analysis, donors in an Asian-associated ancestry cluster had fewer N-insertions in productive TCRs than the approximately 690-donor mean. The study listed 150 to 200 TCR beta chains as associated with cytomegalovirus. The classifier was reported to diagnose cytomegalovirus status with high specificity and sensitivity in both the original cohort and the validation cohort. In an earlier analysis of 587 of the donors, most TCR beta V segments were observed in productive rearrangements about 90% or about 30% of the time, broadly matching IMGT annotations. A further reported finding was that TCR beta sequences accurately predicted the HLA-A and HLA-B alleles for most subjects in the first cohort. For the cohort, immune exposure information was limited to CMV serostatus. A few of the identified cytomegalovirus-associated TCR beta chains were confirmed in vitro to be specific for cytomegalovirus antigens. Because some donors lacked HLA typing at each locus, the association tests relied only on the typed subset. Strong co-occurrence of HLA alleles, especially DR and DQ, made assigning TCR associations to individual alleles difficult. The cohort was sequenced for TCR beta chains only, and without alpha or paired-chain data the features that could be detected were limited. The authors suggested that the approach could potentially be generalized to other disease states and immunological phenotypes. Linkage disequilibrium might explain the correlated functional status among segregating V segments, but an unknown experimental factor could not be ruled out. In a later analysis, the rate of TCR association differed among HLA loci, with DRB1 alleles having the most associated TCRs and HLA-C alleles having the fewest. According to a later analysis, most CMV-associated TCR beta chains appeared to be HLA-restricted, and the HLA associations seemed to be driven largely by CMV exposure. Roughly uniform sequencing depth across donors was assumed in presence/absence analyses, although this assumption may not hold. According to a later analysis, parvovirus B19, influenza, CMV and Epstein-Barr virus appeared linked to several top co-occurrence clusters. Most TCR sequences were seen in very few donors, while some public TCRs were found in many individuals. At a false discovery rate of 0.05, a later analysis linked about 16,000 TCR beta sequences to specific HLA alleles. The sequencing pipeline was judged likely to have produced a cluster of highly shared sequence variants as a technical artifact. The earlier analysis of about 600 of the donors excluded about 16 rarely observed V segments, including chromosome 9 orphons, because counts were too low. Compared with equally common non-associated chains, HLA-associated TCR beta chains in a later analysis were more clonally expanded and had lower generation probabilities. Some IMGT-functional V segments, including TRBV6-2 and TRBV6-3, could not be distinguished by the 87-base-pair reads and were therefore excluded. A later genetic analysis associated a missense DCLRE1C variant with V-gene and J-gene trimming of TCR beta chains, and an independent cohort replicated the association.

To prepare the library, the immunoSEQ multiplex PCR assay was applied. For the multiplex PCR, a mixture combining 60 forward primers for TCR Vbeta segments and 13 reverse primers for TCR Jbeta segments was used. The CDR3 region of rearranged TCR beta genes was amplified from genomic DNA with a multiplex PCR assay. The amplified TCR beta libraries were sequenced on the Illumina HiSeq System as 87-base-pair reads. The paper's processing steps were these. In a later analysis, roughly 80 million unique TCR beta chains were counted across the roughly 670 repertoires, and around 10 million of these chains were shared by at least two donors. To remove PCR and sequencing errors, raw reads were error-corrected and collapsed into unique sequences using a nearest-neighbor algorithm that merged closely related sequences. To assign V, D and J gene segments, CDR3 sequences were aligned to IMGT reference sequences. Each retained sequence needed at least a six-nucleotide match to both a V gene segment and a J gene segment. A rearrangement counted as productive if the CDR3 had no stop codons and remained in frame with V and J, and every other rearrangement counted as non-productive. Following IMGT convention, CDR3 was defined as the stretch from the second conserved V-encoded cysteine to the conserved J-encoded phenylalanine. Sequences without an unambiguous match to a single V gene segment were excluded from the earlier analysis of about 600 of the donors. In an earlier analysis of 587 of the donors, V segments were called functional above 56.7% productive rearrangements and were called segregating when the between-donor standard deviation exceeded 5%. A statistical classification framework was developed to diagnose cytomegalovirus status using the catalog of TCR beta chain sequences. A later analysis assigned V and J genes by comparing TCR nucleotide sequences with IMGT/GENE-DB human TR gene sequences. In a later analysis, CDR3 sequences and most-parsimonious VDJ recombination scenarios were assigned using the TCRdist pipeline. A later analysis defined each TCR beta chain by its CDR3 amino acid sequence plus V-gene family, and excluded reads lacking a unique V-gene family. In a later analysis, 500 to 700 highly shared, low-generation-probability nucleotide sequences were removed to address suspected cross-contamination and a sequencing artifact. A later analysis calculated a clonal expansion index for each public chain from normalized within-repertoire ranks of inferred template counts. A later analysis computed generation probabilities with a VDJ recombination model fitted to out-of-frame rearrangements, and checked the results against IGoR. In a later analysis, hypergeometric tests were used to score TCR-TCR, TCR-HLA and TCR-CMV co-occurrence, with a repertoire-size bias correction applied to TCR pairs. To estimate false discovery rates, a later analysis permuted the HLA or CMV assignments 20 times. In a later analysis, co-occurring TCRs were grouped using DBSCAN, and TCRdist sequence similarity was added for clustering within HLA-allele-positive subsets. For co-occurrence clustering, repertoires with fewer than 30,000 or more than 120,000 public chains were excluded, along with 4 to 6 repertoires with anomalous nucleotide sharing. This is the immuneACCESS table as TCRdb keeps it, with only in-frame sequences that have V and J called. A part of the clones is gone; compared with another copy, unresolved V genes explain less than half, and the rest is unexplained. From that table come the V and J calls and clone size; the DNA was used to work out D and trimming. The sample has about 150,000 clones on record, more than 75% of them singletons. Together, the top ten hold 5.6% of the sample.

The cohort comprised several hundred healthy bone marrow donors. All cohort members were sampled while nominally healthy, although unrecorded immune exposures were likely present. The donor was CMV seropositive and was included in the group of approximately 300 seropositive cohort members. A peripheral blood sample was collected from each donor, and TCR beta sequencing was performed on peripheral blood mononuclear cells. The Qiagen DNeasy Blood Extraction Kit was used to extract genomic DNA from the blood cell samples. The germline V gene supplies CDR1 SNHLY and CDR2 FYNNEI. The CDR3 contains 14 residues, cysteine and phenylalanine counted. CDR3 DNA only is kept here, 42 bases in frame from base 1. V and J lose 7 bases and 4 bases, and a span of 16 bases separates them.

The sequence joins TRBV2 to TRBJ1-2; perhaps TRBD1 is the D gene, with 6 bases matching. Sequencing was performed on PBMCs. This receptor was taken from a woman aged 35 to 49 in good health and CMV-seropositive. The CDR3 reads as follows: CASTKEGQRYGYTF. The nucleotide sequence reads TGTGCCAGCACCAAAGAAGGACAGCGCTATGGCTACACCTTC. Here the CDR3 is joined to the reference TRBV2 and TRBJ1-2 genes, and the full variable domain is: EPEVTQTPSHQVTQMGQEVILRCVPISNHLYFYWYRQILGQKVEFLVSFYNNEISEKSEIFDDQFSVERPDGSNFTLKIRSTKLEDSAMYFCASTKEGQRYGYTFGSGTRLTVV.